A few counts support the clone carrying this T cell receptor beta chain. Its antigen is not identified. The data were taken from a study of T cell repertoires in cytomegalovirus infection. Overall study: Alongside well-studied HLA-B-restricted CMV epitopes, recently identified HLA-C-restricted CMV epitopes were also used.

One entry per CDR3 protein, called by TCRdb with MiXCR from the reads. Seen here are 650,000 to 850,000 distinct CDR3 sequences, almost 30% observed once, and the top ten hold roughly 13%. Source: cultured CD8+ T cells from PBMCs, taken from culture after CMV antigen stimulation. This clonotype was obtained from a human donor in good health (CMV status not recorded). Some clones in this sample may be carry-over from other donors' samples.

DNA of the CDR3: TGTGCCAGCAGCGCCACAGGGCCCTTTGGCTACACCTTC. Protein: CASSATGPFGYTF. The J gene is TRBJ1-2, the V gene TRBV7-9; a weak D match, TRBD1 (6 bases). CDR3 length: 13 amino acids. V dropped 5 bases and J dropped 7 bases, with 14 bases sitting between them. Per germline, CDR1 SEHNR and CDR2 FQNEAQ (reference sequence). Using reference TRBV7-9 and TRBJ1-2 for the parts outside the CDR3, the full variable domain is DTGVSQNPRHKITKRGQNVTFRCDPISEHNRLYWYRQTLGQGPEFLTYFQNEAQLEKSRLLSDRFSAERPKGSFSTLEIQRTEQGDSAMYLCASSATGPFGYTFGSGTRLTVV.